This TCR beta chain is drawn from a study of blood T cell repertoires in COVID-19. At the level of the study: The United States, Italy and Spain were the sources of the acute and convalescent COVID-19 samples.

Germline assignment: CDR1 MDHEN and CDR2 SYDVKM. The J segment lost 7 bases and the V segment lost 3 bases, leaving 5 bases of the junction unmatched. This CDR3 has 14 residues. Assignments of participants to cohorts depended upon their own reported clinical history. In Cohort 3, a recovered donor had either two negative PCRs, clearance, or symptom resolution. Clones were read by immunoSEQ multiplex PCR, and TCRdb kept only the in-frame ones, dropping some. The sample has around 300,000 clones, about 90% seen once. The J gene is TRBJ2-5, the V gene TRBV28; 10 positions match TRBD1. The TCR sequence derives from a man aged 30-40 years who had recovered from COVID-19. Sequencing was carried out using PBMCs or T cells enriched from blood (not recorded which). The CDR3 nucleotides are TGTGCCAGCAGTTTCGTGGGACAGGGGAGGACCCAGTACTTC. Its protein is CASSFVGQGRTQYF.